The clone carrying this TCR beta chain came up a few times. This specimen belongs to a study of early T cells in non-severe SARS-CoV-2 infection. Separate cDNA molecules each had unique molecular identifiers attached to them. MiXCR was run by TCRdb on the 5' RACE reads, yielding one entry per CDR3 protein. The table records 65,000 to 95,000 distinct CDR3 sequences, around 8.7% of them present only once. V lost 3 bases and J lost 0; bases outside the gene matches: 2. Germline V gene data show CDR1 as MGHDK and CDR2 as SYGVNS. This CDR3 is built from 15 residues. Source material: whole blood. The gene calls are TRBV25-1 and TRBJ1-2; 9 nucleotides agree with TRBD1. This sequence was found in an adult who was a healthcare worker with PCR-confirmed SARS-CoV-2 infection or an uninfected control (not recorded which). The CDR3 bases are TGTGCCAGCAGTGATTGGGACAGGGCTAACTATGGCTACACCTTC. It codes for CASSDWDRANYGYTF.